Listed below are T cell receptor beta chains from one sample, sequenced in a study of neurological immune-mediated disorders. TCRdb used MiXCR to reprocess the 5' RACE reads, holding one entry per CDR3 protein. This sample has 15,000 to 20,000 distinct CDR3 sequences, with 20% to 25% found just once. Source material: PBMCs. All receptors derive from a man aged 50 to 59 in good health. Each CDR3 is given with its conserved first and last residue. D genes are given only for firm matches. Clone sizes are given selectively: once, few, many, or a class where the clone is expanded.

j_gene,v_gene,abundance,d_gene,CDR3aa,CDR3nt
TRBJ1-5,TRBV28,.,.,CASSPDRNQPQHF,TGTGCCAGCAGTCCGGACCGGAATCAGCCCCAGCATTTT
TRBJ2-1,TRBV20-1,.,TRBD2,CSARAPLSSGTYNEQFF,TGCAGTGCTAGAGCCCCTCTGTCTAGCGGGACCTACAATGAGCAGTTCTTC
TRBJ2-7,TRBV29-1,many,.,CSVDSRLYEQYF,TGCAGCGTAGACAGCAGACTCTACGAGCAGTACTTC
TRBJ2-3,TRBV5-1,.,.,CASSIPLDPSRDTQYF,TGCGCCAGCAGCATCCCGCTCGACCCATCCCGAGATACGCAGTATTTT
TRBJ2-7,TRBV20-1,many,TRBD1,CSAGTGEAYEQYF,TGCAGTGCTGGGACAGGGGAAGCCTACGAGCAGTACTTC
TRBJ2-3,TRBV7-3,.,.,CASSRRGGTDTQYF,TGTGCCAGCTCCAGGCGGGGTGGCACAGATACGCAGTATTTT
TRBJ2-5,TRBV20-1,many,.,CSVERTGTQYF,TGCAGTGTCGAGCGGACGGGGACCCAGTACTTC
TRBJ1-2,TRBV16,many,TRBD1,CASSSHRGLFYGYTF,TGTGCCAGCAGCTCACACAGGGGGCTCTTCTATGGCTACACCTTC
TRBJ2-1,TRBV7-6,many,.,CASSLGPPAVNYNEQFF,TGTGCCAGCAGCTTAGGCCCCCCAGCGGTCAACTACAATGAGCAGTTCTTC
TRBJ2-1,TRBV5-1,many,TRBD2,CASSLVSGRDYNEQFF,TGCGCCAGCAGCTTGGTTAGCGGGAGGGACTACAATGAGCAGTTCTTC
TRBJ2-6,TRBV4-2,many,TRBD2,CASSPRLAGAGGANVLTF,TGTGCCAGCAGCCCTCGACTAGCGGGAGCCGGTGGGGCCAACGTCCTGACTTTC
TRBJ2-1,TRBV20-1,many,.,CSARGGQAYNEQFF,TGCAGTGCTAGAGGGGGGCAAGCCTACAATGAGCAGTTCTTC
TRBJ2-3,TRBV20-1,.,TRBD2,CSASRSGRTDTQYF,TGCAGTGCTAGCCGAAGCGGGAGGACAGATACGCAGTATTTT
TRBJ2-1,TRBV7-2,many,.,CASKPPGDNEQFF,TGTGCCAGCAAACCGCCAGGCGACAATGAGCAGTTCTTC
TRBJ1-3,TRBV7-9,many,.,CASSSLKGNTIYF,TGTGCCAGCAGCTCGCTCAAGGGAAACACCATATATTTT
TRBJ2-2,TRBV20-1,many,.,CSARPGHYTGELFF,TGCAGTGCTAGGCCAGGACATTACACCGGGGAGCTGTTTTTT
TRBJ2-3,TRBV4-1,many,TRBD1,CASSQPDREGDTQYF,TGCGCCAGCAGCCAACCCGACAGGGAAGGAGATACGCAGTATTTT
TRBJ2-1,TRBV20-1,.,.,CSARSSSSYNEQFF,TGCAGTGCTAGGTCAAGCAGCTCCTACAATGAGCAGTTCTTC
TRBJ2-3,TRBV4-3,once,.,CASSQDLTDTQYF,TGCGCCAGCAGCCAAGATCTGACAGATACGCAGTATTTT
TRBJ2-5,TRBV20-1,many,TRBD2,CSALKREGQETQYF,TGCAGTGCCTTAAAGCGGGAAGGACAAGAGACCCAGTACTTC
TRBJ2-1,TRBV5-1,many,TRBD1,CASSLPGTGAGNEQFF,TGCGCCAGCAGCCTGCCGGGGACAGGGGCAGGCAATGAGCAGTTCTTC
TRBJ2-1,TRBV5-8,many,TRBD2,CASSLASLAGGGEQFF,TGTGCCAGCAGCTTGGCAAGCCTAGCGGGAGGTGGTGAGCAGTTCTTC
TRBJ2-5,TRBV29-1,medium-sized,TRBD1,CSVMTGGMGETQYF,TGCAGCGTGATGACAGGGGGCATGGGAGAGACCCAGTACTTC
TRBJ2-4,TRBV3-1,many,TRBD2,CASSARLTAGGVVVGKNIQYF,TGTGCCAGCAGCGCTCGACTGACCGCGGGAGGGGTCGTTGTTGGCAAAAACATTCAGTACTTC
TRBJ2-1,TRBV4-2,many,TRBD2,CASSQDPGLAAHNEQFF,TGTGCCAGCAGCCAAGATCCGGGACTAGCGGCCCACAATGAGCAGTTCTTC
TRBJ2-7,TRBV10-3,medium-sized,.,CAISETGRKSLSYEQYF,TGTGCCATCAGTGAAACGGGACGGAAATCCCTCTCCTACGAGCAGTACTTC
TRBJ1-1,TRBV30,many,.,CACNRVANTEAFF,TGTGCCTGTAACAGGGTGGCAAACACTGAAGCTTTCTTT
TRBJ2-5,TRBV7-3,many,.,CASRLGPFKLKETQYF,TGTGCCAGCAGACTCGGCCCCTTTAAACTAAAAGAGACCCAGTACTTC
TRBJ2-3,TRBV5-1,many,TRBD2,CASRRTSGRDTQYF,TGCGCCAGCAGAAGGACTAGCGGAAGAGATACGCAGTATTTT
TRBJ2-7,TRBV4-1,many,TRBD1,CASSQVGQPYEQYF,TGCGCCAGCAGCCAAGTGGGACAGCCTTATGAGCAGTACTTC